The 15 T cell receptor beta chains below come from one sample, sequenced in a study of shared clonotypes between healthy human individuals. Positively selected for CCR7, the CD45RO-negative cells used as naive CD8 cells excluded terminally differentiated effector memory CD45RA+ cells. Generated by immunoSEQ multiplex PCR, the TCRdb table keeps only in-frame clones and is missing some. This table holds hundreds of thousands of clones, about 96% found once. The sequenced sample was naive CD8+ T cells sorted from blood. The receptors shown here come from a man between 25 and 39 years old in good health.

The rearrangement joins TRBV27 to TRBJ2-5; TRBD2 matches 11 bases. Germline loops: CDR1 MNHEY, CDR2 SMNVEV (reference sequence). The J segment lost 2 bases and the V segment lost 4 bases, leaving 12 bases of the junction unmatched. CDR3 length: 18 residues. The CDR3 DNA sequence: TGTGCCAGCAGTTCCGGGACTAGCGGAGCCTCTCGGCAAGAGACCCAGTACTTC. It encodes CASSSGTSGASRQETQYF.

About this clone itself: This same CDR3 is encoded by further DNA sequences in the sample. The gene calls are TRBV27 and TRBJ1-2; no clear D gene. The V gene lost 0 bases and the J gene lost 4 bases, with 6 bases spanning the gap. The length of the CDR3 is 13 residues. CDR1 and CDR2 (germline): MNHEY, SMNVEV (reference sequence). As DNA, the CDR3 is TGTGCCAGCAGTTTATCGGGGAGCTATGGCTACACCTTC. As protein: CASSLSGSYGYTF.

The V call is TRBV28, the J call TRBJ2-1, with 7 bases identical to TRBD2. CDR3 size: 13 residues. Trimming removed 10 bases from V and 7 bases from J; junction bases left unmatched: 10. Germline V gene data show CDR1 as MDHEN and CDR2 as SYDVKM. The CDR3 sequence: CATAGTTQNEQFF. CDR3 bases: TGTGCCACCGCCGGGACTACCCAAAATGAGCAGTTCTTC. Full variable domain (missing parts from reference TRBV28 and TRBJ2-1): DVKVTQSSRYLVKRTGEKVFLECVQDMDHENMFWYRQDPGLGLRLIYFSYDVKMKEKGDIPEGYSVSREKKERFSLILESASTNQTSMYLCATAGTTQNEQFFGPGTRLTVL.

The chain combines TRBV29-1 with TRBJ1-2, with 9 bases aligning to TRBD1. This CDR3 has 15 residues. With 5 bases clipped from V and 2 bases from J, the junction kept 9 bases outside the gene matches. CDR1 is SQVTM, CDR2 ANQGSEA, per germline. The CDR3 spells CSVPFPGQGNYGYTF. DNA of the CDR3: TGCAGCGTTCCGTTTCCGGGACAGGGAAACTATGGCTACACCTTC. The variable domain in full, with the rest retrieved from reference TRBV29-1 and TRBJ1-2, is SAVISQKPSRDICQRGTSLTIQCQVDSQVTMMFWYRQQPGQSLTLIATANQGSEATYESGFVIDKFPISRPNLTFSTLTVSNMSPEDSSIYLCSVPFPGQGNYGYTFGSGTRLTVV.

The rearrangement links TRBV5-1 to TRBJ2-7, with D unresolved. Germline-derived CDR1 and CDR2 are SGHRS and YFSETQ. The V end was cut by 0 bases, the J end by 5 bases, with 9 bases between. CDR3 size: 13 residues. CDR3 DNA sequence: TGCGCCAGCAGCTTGGGTAGGGTTGACGAGCAGTACTTC. Protein: CASSLGRVDEQYF.

The chain links TRBV27 to TRBJ1-1; D may be TRBD1 (5 bases). V was pared by 2 bases and J by 4 bases, with 14 bases between. The CDR3 loop spans 15 amino acids. CDR1 is MNHEY, CDR2 SMNVEV, per germline (reference sequence). CDR3 sequence reads: CASSLVQAYFTEAFF. CDR3 sequence (DNA): TGTGCCAGCAGTTTAGTACAGGCCTATTTCACTGAAGCTTTCTTT.

This clone was detected many times. V and J are TRBV6-1 and TRBJ2-1, with TRBD2 identical over 8 bases. The CDR3 has 14 amino acids. From germline, CDR1 is MNHNS and CDR2 SASEGT. With 7 bases clipped from V and 6 bases from J, the junction kept 8 bases outside the gene matches. This chain's CDR3 is CASITSGRPNEQFF. Here the CDR3 DNA reads TGTGCCAGCATTACCAGCGGGAGACCCAATGAGCAGTTCTTC.

The V and J genes are TRBV18 and TRBJ2-7; D remains ambiguous. Germline V gene sequence: CDR1 KGHSH, CDR2 LQKENI. V lost 2 bases, J lost 5 bases, and 10 bases lay in between. The CDR3 is 13 residues long. The CDR3 is CASSPERWDEQYF. Written as DNA, the CDR3 is TGTGCCAGCTCACCAGAGCGCTGGGACGAGCAGTACTTC.

The chain uses TRBV28 and TRBJ2-7; 7 bases line up with TRBD2. Germline V gene lookup returns CDR1 MDHEN and CDR2 SYDVKM. After removal of 4 bases from V and 3 bases from J, the junction contained 6 bases not matched to a gene. The CDR3 length is 14 residues. CDR3 loop: CASSSPKRGYEQYF. As DNA, the CDR3 is TGTGCCAGCAGTTCGCCAAAGCGGGGCTACGAGCAGTACTTC. Combining the CDR3 with reference TRBV28 and TRBJ2-7 gives the whole variable domain DVKVTQSSRYLVKRTGEKVFLECVQDMDHENMFWYRQDPGLGLRLIYFSYDVKMKEKGDIPEGYSVSREKKERFSLILESASTNQTSMYLCASSSPKRGYEQYFGPGTRLTVT.

The J gene is TRBJ1-1, the V gene TRBV2; 8 bases line up with TRBD1. V dropped 9 bases and J dropped 3; count of bases not matched to a gene: 9. This CDR3 comprises 14 residues. The germline V gene has CDR1 SNHLY and CDR2 FYNNEI. The CDR3 bases are TGTGCCAGACCGCCCGGGACAGGACACACTGAAGCTTTCTTT. This encodes CARPPGTGHTEAFF.

The chain has TRBV21-1 and TRBJ1-1. TRBV21-1 is recorded as a pseudogene. The CDR3 is 16 residues long. The CDR3 sequence: CASSKRGSGRNTEAFF. The CDR3 DNA is TGTGCCAGCAGCAAAAGGGGCTCGGGGAGAAACACTGAAGCTTTCTTT.

The DNA for the CDR3 is TGTGCCAGCAGCGCCCAATCCAGCGGGGGGTACGAGCAGTACTTC. This translates into CASSAQSSGGYEQYF. The chain carries TRBV21-1 and TRBJ2-7; TRBD2 is the table's D call and was not checked against the DNA. TRBV21-1 corresponds to a pseudogene. The CDR3 has 15 amino acids.

This chain joins TRBV27 and TRBJ2-1; TRBD2 aligns across 9 bases. The CDR3 spans 15 residues. Germline loops: CDR1 MNHEY, CDR2 SMNVEV (reference sequence). Trimming took 6 bases from V and 0 from J; bases not matched to a gene: 3. CDR3 sequence: CASSIAGDSYNEQFF. The CDR3 DNA reads TGTGCCAGCAGCATAGCGGGAGACTCCTACAATGAGCAGTTCTTC.

The rearrangement links TRBV13 to TRBJ2-1, with D possibly matching TRBD2 (6 bases). V was pared by 6 bases and J by 0 bases, with 12 bases between. Germline loops: CDR1 PRHDT, CDR2 FYEKMQ (reference sequence). The CDR3 spans 15 residues. CDR3 in DNA: TGTGCCAGCAGTTTGATAGCGGACTCCTACAATGAGCAGTTCTTC. Translating gives CASSLIADSYNEQFF.

V is TRBV29-1 and J is TRBJ1-5; D is unclear. Trimming removed 1 base from V and 0 bases from J, with 4 bases in between. The germline gives CDR1 SQVTM, CDR2 ANQGSEA. CDR3 length: 13 amino acids. In DNA form, the CDR3 reads TGCAGCGTTGAAGTTGGTAGCAATCAGCCCCAGCATTTT. This gives the protein CSVEVGSNQPQHF.